A single sample gave rise to the 26 T cell receptor beta chains below, sequenced in a study of identical twins. TCRdb reprocessed the 5' RACE reads via MiXCR and lists one record per CDR3 protein. There are hundreds of thousands of distinct CDR3 sequences in the sample; 5.5% to 6.5% occur only once, and roughly 2% lies in the top ten. The sample taken for sequencing was naive T cells sorted from blood. Receptor source: a man younger than 35 in good health.

V is TRBV15 and J is TRBJ2-7, with 11 bases aligning to TRBD2. Germline CDR1 LNHNV, CDR2 YYDKDF (reference sequence). V shed 2 bases, J shed 4 bases, and the junction held 7 bases outside the gene matches. The CDR3 is made up of 16 amino acids. DNA of the CDR3: TGTGCCACCAGCAGACTTCCGGGACTAGCGGAATACGAGCAGTACTTC. It codes for CATSRLPGLAEYEQYF.

This clonotype occurred many times. The chain is built from TRBV29-1 and TRBJ1-2; D is possibly TRBD1 (5 bases). Trimming took off 6 bases at V and 7 bases at J, with 18 bases between the two ends. Germline V gene sequence: CDR1 SQVTM, CDR2 ANQGSEA. The CDR3 is made up of 13 amino acids. CDR3 in amino acids: CSVRRAEGAGYTF. CDR3 bases: TGCAGCGTCCGCCGGGCGGAAGGGGCTGGCTACACCTTC.

Ten or more counts support this clonotype. The chain is built from TRBV28 and TRBJ2-7; the D gene is possibly TRBD2 (5 bases). Trimming removed 7 bases from V and 0 bases from J, with 10 bases in between. The CDR3 runs 13 residues. Germline V CDR1 and CDR2: MDHEN, SYDVKM. CDR3 amino acids: CASISGVSYEQYF. The DNA for the CDR3 is TGTGCCAGCATAAGCGGAGTCTCCTACGAGCAGTACTTC.

Many counts were recorded for this clonotype. The chain couples TRBV12-3 or TRBV12-4 to TRBJ2-7; D uncertain. The V end lost 0 bases, the J end lost 0 bases, and 6 bases lay between the germline ends. The CDR3 runs 14 residues. CDR3: CASSLAGVSYEQYF. As DNA, the CDR3 is TGTGCCAGCAGTTTAGCGGGTGTCTCCTACGAGCAGTACTTC.

This clonotype occurred many times. The genes are TRBV12-3 or TRBV12-4 and TRBJ2-7, with D maybe TRBD1 (5 bases). CDR3 length: 16 amino acids. V was pared by 2 bases and J by 0 bases, with 14 bases between. The CDR3 here is CASSLSGDRISYEQYF. CDR3 DNA sequence: TGTGCCAGCAGTTTAAGTGGAGACAGAATCTCCTACGAGCAGTACTTC.

Worth noting for this clonotype: A much larger clonotype is one base distant, so this may be a read error. The chain couples TRBV10-3 to TRBJ2-1; the match to TRBD2 covers 11 bases. The V gene's germline CDR1 is ENHRY and CDR2 SYGVKD. The length of the CDR3 is 16 residues. The DNA of the CDR3 is TGTGCCATCAGCGATCTAGCGGGAGGCGGTTACAATGTGCAGTTCTTC. Protein product: CAISDLAGGGYNVQFF.

This clonotype has at least ten counts. This rearrangement joins TRBV20-1 to TRBJ2-3, with 10 bases that match TRBD2. After removal of 4 bases from V and 4 bases from J, the junction contained 8 bases not matched to a gene. The CDR3 spans 15 residues. CDR1 is DFQATT and CDR2 is SNEGSKA in the germline V gene (reference sequence). The CDR3 loop is CSAISSGRGSDTQYF. The CDR3 DNA sequence: TGCAGTGCTATCTCTAGCGGGAGAGGTTCAGATACGCAGTATTTT.

This clonotype showed up many times. The chain recombines TRBV10-1 with TRBJ2-1; D not resolved. Germline V CDR1 and CDR2: WNHNN, SYGVQD (reference sequence). V dropped 3 bases and J dropped 7 bases, with 4 bases sitting between them. The CDR3 loop spans 11 amino acids. The CDR3 DNA reads as TGCGCCAGCAGTGATGGGAATGAGCAGTTCTTC. This codes for CASSDGNEQFF.

The table lists this clonotype with many counts. V and J are TRBV6-1 and TRBJ2-1, with 7 nucleotides matching TRBD1. The V and J ends lost 6 bases and 5 bases, in that order; junction bases with no gene match: 7. Germline CDR1 is MNHNS and CDR2 is SASEGT. The CDR3 runs 14 residues. As DNA, the CDR3 is TGTGCCAGCAGAAAAGACAGGGTCCACAATGAGCAGTTCTTC. Protein product: CASRKDRVHNEQFF.

This clonotype was detected ten times or more. The V and J genes are TRBV4-3 and TRBJ2-1; 8 positions agree with TRBD2. The CDR3 is made up of 15 amino acids. Germline V gene data show CDR1 as LGHNA and CDR2 as YSLEER. V gave up 0 bases and J gave up 3 bases; unmatched junction bases: 1. Here the CDR3 DNA reads TGCGCCAGCAGCCAAGACAGCGGGGGCTACAATGAGCAGTTCTTC. Translation: CASSQDSGGYNEQFF.

This clonotype was observed at least ten times. This sequence joins TRBV29-1 and TRBJ2-3; D unresolved. Trimming pared 3 bases from V and 4 bases from J, leaving 11 bases between. The CDR3 is 13 amino acids. CDR1 is SQVTM and CDR2 is ANQGSEA in the germline V gene. CDR3 bases: TGCAGCGTTGAGGTTGGGGTAGCAGATACGCAGTATTTT. It codes for CSVEVGVADTQYF.

This clonotype was observed many times. This chain links TRBV11-2 with TRBJ2-3, with D maybe TRBD1 (5 bases). V lost 0 bases, J lost 0 bases, and 13 bases lay in between. Looked up from germline, CDR1 is SGHAT and CDR2 is FQNNGV. The CDR3 extends over 17 amino acids. CDR3 sequence reads: CASSLDGRTTSTDTQYF. CDR3 nucleotide sequence: TGTGCCAGCAGCTTAGATGGCAGGACAACTAGCACAGATACGCAGTATTTT.

This clonotype has ten or more counts. The rearrangement links TRBV5-4 to TRBJ2-1, with TRBD2 as a possible D gene (5 bases). The CDR3 loop spans 14 amino acids. Trimming left V 4 bases short and J 6 bases short, with 14 bases between. Germline lookup yields CDR1 SGHNT and CDR2 YYREEE (reference sequence). The CDR3 bases are TGTGCCAGCAGCCCCGGGGTCCAACCCAATGAGCAGTTCTTC. It yields the protein CASSPGVQPNEQFF.

This clonotype appeared a few times. The chain uses TRBV4-3 and TRBJ2-3, with D maybe TRBD1 (6 bases). CDR1 and CDR2 (germline): LGHNA, YSLEER. The CDR3 covers 15 residues. The germline V and J ends were trimmed by 3 bases and 2 bases, with 12 bases remaining between them. The CDR3, as DNA: TGCGCCAGCAGCCAGGCCCGGGACAACACAGATACGCAGTATTTT. This sequence encodes CASSQARDNTDTQYF.

The V and J genes are TRBV7-8 and TRBJ2-5; 10 bases agree with TRBD1. Germline CDR1 and CDR2: SGHVS and FQNEAQ. V was pared by 5 bases and J by 1 base, with 7 bases of the junction left unmatched. There are 16 residues in the CDR3. CDR3 sequence: CASSRSRDRGQETQYF. CDR3 in DNA: TGTGCCAGCAGCCGAAGCCGGGACAGGGGCCAAGAGACCCAGTACTTC.

The sample holds many counts of this clonotype. The V and J genes are TRBV27 and TRBJ1-1; TRBD1 matches at 9 bases. With V trimmed by 5 bases and J by 4 bases, 8 bases remained unmatched. Germline CDR1 is MNHEY and CDR2 is SMNVEV (reference sequence). The CDR3 has 15 residues. In DNA, the CDR3 is TGTGCCAGCAGTAAATACACAGGGGGCGGCACTGAAGCTTTCTTT. As protein: CASSKYTGGGTEAFF.

This clonotype was recorded at least ten times. The chain combines TRBV28 with TRBJ2-7, with D uncertain. Germline loops: CDR1 MDHEN, CDR2 SYDVKM. The V and J ends lost 4 bases and 2 bases respectively, with 9 bases between them. This CDR3 is built from 13 residues. The CDR3 DNA reads as TGTGCCAGCAGTTGGACGGCCCCCTACGAGCAGTACTTC. It is translated as CASSWTAPYEQYF.

This clonotype was observed at least ten times. The chain links TRBV4-1 to TRBJ2-1; 10 bases are a match to TRBD2. The CDR3 is 15 amino acids. Germline lookup yields CDR1 MGHRA and CDR2 YSYEKL. The J segment lost 8 bases and the V segment lost 0 bases, leaving 4 bases of the junction unmatched. The CDR3 DNA follows: TGCGCCAGCAGCCAAGATAGAGCGGGAGGGGATGAGCAGTTCTTC. Translated: CASSQDRAGGDEQFF.

This clonotype was detected many times. The chain couples TRBV12-3 or TRBV12-4 to TRBJ1-4; 8 positions match TRBD1. The CDR3 runs to 15 residues. The junction had 10 bases not matched to a gene; V was cut back by 6 bases and J by 7 bases. The CDR3 is CASRGQGDEGEKLFF. Written as DNA, the CDR3 is TGTGCCAGCAGAGGACAGGGAGATGAGGGTGAAAAACTGTTTTTT.

This clonotype was observed many times. The gene calls are TRBV12-3 or TRBV12-4 and TRBJ2-2; D not resolved. This CDR3 contains 13 residues. The V end lost 11 bases, the J end lost 0 bases, and 10 bases lay between the germline ends. CDR3 DNA sequence: TGTGCCGCTGCGCAGACGAACACCGGGGAGCTGTTTTTT. Its protein product is CAAAQTNTGELFF.

V and J are TRBV3-1 and TRBJ2-2; tentative D call: TRBD2 (5 bases). Germline V CDR1 and CDR2: LGHDT, YNNKEL (reference sequence). The length of the CDR3 is 15 residues. Trimming took off 1 base at V and 3 bases at J, with 9 bases between the two ends. CDR3 sequence: CASSQGEYYTGELFF. The CDR3 DNA reads TGTGCCAGCAGCCAAGGGGAGTATTACACCGGGGAGCTGTTTTTT.

The sample holds a few counts of this clonotype. The rearrangement joins TRBV7-9 to TRBJ2-5, with D possibly being TRBD1 (6 bases). In germline, CDR1 is SEHNR, CDR2 FQNEAQ (reference sequence). The ends were cut back, 5 bases at V and 1 base at J, with 14 bases in the middle. This CDR3 contains 15 residues. The CDR3 DNA sequence: TGTGCCAGCAGCCCCCAGACAGGATTCCAAGAGACCCAGTACTTC. Amino acids: CASSPQTGFQETQYF.

This clonotype has a handful of counts. The chain employs TRBV7-6 and TRBJ2-1; 7 positions match TRBD2. With 1 base clipped from V and 8 bases from J, the junction kept 8 bases outside the gene matches. The CDR3 spans 15 residues. Germline assignment: CDR1 SGHVS and CDR2 FNYEAQ. The CDR3 loop is CASSLVRAGEDEQFF. The CDR3, as DNA: TGTGCCAGCAGCTTAGTTCGTGCGGGAGAGGATGAGCAGTTCTTC.

This clonotype was seen a handful of times. The V and J genes are TRBV5-1 and TRBJ2-7, with a weak D call TRBD1 (5 bases). Looked up from germline, CDR1 is SGHRS and CDR2 is YFSETQ. V lost 0 bases and J 4 bases, leaving 11 bases between the germline ends. The CDR3 has 14 residues. The DNA of the CDR3 is TGCGCCAGCAGCTTGGGAGACAGACCATACGAGCAGTACTTC. Its translation: CASSLGDRPYEQYF. Using reference TRBV5-1 and TRBJ2-7 for the parts outside the CDR3, the full variable domain is KAGVTQTPRYLIKTRGQQVTLSCSPISGHRSVSWYQQTPGQGLQFLFEYFSETQRNKGNFPGRFSGRQFSNSRSEMNVSTLELGDSALYLCASSLGDRPYEQYFGPGTRLTVT.

This clonotype occurred a few times. The chain carries TRBV11-2 and TRBJ2-3; D gene uncertain. Germline assignment: CDR1 SGHAT and CDR2 FQNNGV. The CDR3 sequence is 13 residues long. V lost 5 bases, J lost 6 bases, and 12 bases lay in between. CDR3 loop: CASSPMWADTQYF. CDR3 nucleotides: TGTGCCAGCAGCCCCATGTGGGCGGATACGCAGTATTTT. The variable domain in full, completed from reference TRBV11-2 and TRBJ2-3, reads EAGVAQSPRYKIIEKRQSVAFWCNPISGHATLYWYQQILGQGPKLLIQFQNNGVVDDSQLPKDRFSAERLKGVDSTLKIQPAKLEDSAVYLCASSPMWADTQYFGPGTRLTVL.

The rearrangement joins TRBV3-1 to TRBJ2-2; D is perhaps TRBD1 (6 bases). Per germline, CDR1 LGHDT and CDR2 YNNKEL (reference sequence). The CDR3 extends over 18 amino acids. Trimming cost V 0 bases and J 2 bases, with 16 bases left between them. As DNA, the CDR3 is TGTGCCAGCAGCCAAGACCCAATAAACAGGGTAAACACCGGGGAGCTGTTTTTT. Residues: CASSQDPINRVNTGELFF.